This T cell receptor beta chain came from a study of T-cell reconstitution after alpha-beta-depleted transplantation in children. V lost 6 bases and J 6 bases, leaving 17 bases between the germline ends. This CDR3 region has 14 residues. This clonotype showed up many times. TCRbeta library construction was performed incorporating unique molecular identifiers. TCRdb ran MiXCR on the PCR reads and lists one entry per CDR3 protein. The data show about 90,000 distinct CDR3 sequences, 7.5% to 9.5% seen once. This receptor was obtained from a human donor who donated a stem cell graft to a child with congenital amegakaryocytic thrombocytopenia. The V and J genes are TRBV12-3 or TRBV12-4 and TRBJ1-1, with D tentatively TRBD1 (6 bases). The input for sequencing was PBMCs from the stem cell graft donor, taken from the stem cell graft. The CDR3 sequence is CASSPPTGRAEAFF. For the CDR3, the DNA is TGTGCCAGCAGCCCACCCACAGGGCGGGCTGAAGCTTTCTTT.